The 25 T cell receptor beta chains presented below share a single source sample, sequenced in a study of vaccination and CD4 T cells after COVID-19. The treatment is: roughly 10-day PBMC culture with coronavirus spike peptide pools or control peptides (ViraFEST assay). These receptors have no identified antigens. Oncomine TCR Beta short-read sequencing was applied to DNA from cultured CD4+ T cells. MiXCR, applied by TCRdb to the PCR reads, yields one record per CDR3 protein. In the table there are around 20,000 distinct CDR3 sequences, 45% to 60% of which are singletons. Sequencing used CD4+ T cells from blood, cultured in vitro. These receptors were taken from a human donor who had recovered from COVID-19.

CDR3 amino acids: CASSAGGVSTGYTF. CDR3 DNA sequence: TGTGCCAGCAGTGCAGGGGGCGTTAGTACTGGCTACACCTTC. This chain uses TRBV28 with TRBJ1-2; 8 nucleotides match TRBD1. Trimming cost V 5 bases and J 7 bases; bases outside gene matches: 9. The CDR3 extends over 14 amino acids. Germline V gene data show CDR1 as MDHEN and CDR2 as SYDVKM.

The V gene is TRBV11-2, the J gene TRBJ2-1, with TRBD2 matching over 8 bases. CDR3 length equals 18 residues. Germline V CDR1 and CDR2: SGHAT, FQNNGV. Trimming cost V 5 bases and J 4 bases; bases outside gene matches: 16. The CDR3: CASSTLRSGSRSYNEQFF. The CDR3 DNA follows: TGTGCCAGCAGCACCCTAAGAAGCGGGAGTAGGTCTTACAATGAGCAGTTCTTC.

The rearrangement links TRBV27 to TRBJ1-2; the match to TRBD1 covers 7 bases. Unmatched junction bases numbered 5, after V lost 4 bases and J lost 0 bases. The CDR3 length is 15 residues. CDR1 and CDR2 (germline): MNHEY, SMNVEV (reference sequence). The CDR3 DNA reads as TGTGCCAGCAGTTCCGGACAGGCCCCTAACTATGGCTACACCTTC. It codes for CASSSGQAPNYGYTF.

The chain carries TRBV7-3 and TRBJ2-1; TRBD1 or TRBD2 may be the D gene (6 bases each). The V and J ends lost 4 bases and 9 bases respectively, with 13 bases between them. Per the germline V gene, CDR1 is SGHTA and CDR2 is FQGTGA. CDR3 length: 13 amino acids. In nucleotides, the CDR3 is TGTGCCAGCAGCTCAACACAGGGAGGTGAGCAGTTCTTC. Translating gives CASSSTQGGEQFF.

This clonotype was found a few times. J is TRBJ2-1 and V is TRBV2; TRBD1 matches 10 bases. The CDR3 consists of 14 residues. Germline-derived CDR1 and CDR2 are SNHLY and FYNNEI. After removal of 7 bases from V and 7 bases from J, the junction contained 7 bases not matched to a gene. CDR3 nucleotide sequence: TGTGCCAGCACTAAGGGACAGGGGAAAAATGAGCAGTTCTTC. As protein: CASTKGQGKNEQFF.

This clonotype was seen more than once but under ten times. The rearrangement uses TRBV27 and TRBJ2-7; D might be TRBD1 or TRBD2, each matching 5 bases. Trimming removed 4 bases from V and 0 bases from J, with 13 bases in between. Per the germline V gene, CDR1 is MNHEY and CDR2 is SMNVEV (reference sequence). The CDR3 spans 15 residues. The CDR3 loop reads CASSWGTVSSYEQYF. The DNA of the CDR3 is TGTGCCAGCAGTTGGGGGACGGTAAGCTCCTACGAGCAGTACTTC.

V and J are TRBV11-2 and TRBJ1-1, with D perhaps matching TRBD1 (6 bases). CDR3 length: 17 residues. The germline V gene encodes CDR1 SGHAT and CDR2 FQNNGV. The V end lost 0 bases, the J end lost 3 bases, and 17 bases lay between the germline ends. As DNA, the CDR3 is TGTGCCAGCAGCTTAGAGGGGGGCTGGTTTGGGTACACTGAAGCTTTCTTT. This encodes CASSLEGGWFGYTEAFF.

The rearrangement uses TRBV2 and TRBJ1-2; no clear D gene. The CDR3 contains 15 residues. V was pared by 7 bases and J by 3 bases, with 18 bases between. Per the germline V gene, CDR1 is SNHLY and CDR2 is FYNNEI. This chain's CDR3 is CASTTQGFYYYGYTF. CDR3 DNA sequence: TGTGCCAGCACCACCCAAGGGTTCTACTACTATGGCTACACCTTC.

This clonotype was counted only a few times. The chain uses TRBV24-1 and TRBJ2-7, with D maybe TRBD1 (5 bases). Germline CDR1 KGHDR, CDR2 SFDVKD. This CDR3 is 16 amino acids long. V was clipped by 6 bases and J by 2 bases, with 19 bases between them. The CDR3 DNA sequence: TGTGCCACCAGTCCCTCTTCGGCAGGGCCCACCTACGAGCAGTACTTC. Translating it yields CATSPSSAGPTYEQYF.

This clonotype was recorded a few times. At one boundary the junction diverges from the germline segment, which might be a read error. The chain combines TRBV6-1 with TRBJ1-1, with D perhaps TRBD1 (6 bases). The CDR3 runs 14 residues. In germline, CDR1 is MNHNS, CDR2 SASEGT. The CDR3 sequence is CACRPGQMNTEAFF. In DNA form, the CDR3 reads TGTGCCTGCAGACCGGGACAAATGAACACTGAAGCTTTCTTT.

This chain connects TRBV18 to TRBJ1-5, with 9 bases fitting TRBD1. J was trimmed by 8 bases and V by 3 bases; bases with no gene match: 5. The CDR3 consists of 14 residues. Germline values: CDR1 KGHSH, CDR2 LQKENI. CDR3 residues: CASSPGQGNKPQHF. The CDR3 region has the DNA TGTGCCAGCTCACCCGGACAGGGGAACAAGCCCCAGCATTTT.

This chain uses TRBV2 with TRBJ1-5, with 10 bases matching TRBD1. The CDR3 totals 15 residues. The V gene's germline CDR1 is SNHLY and CDR2 FYNNEI. The trim removed 4 bases at V and 5 bases at J, leaving 5 bases unmatched. The CDR3 DNA follows: TGTGCCAGCAGTGGCGTGACAGGGGGCTATCAGCCCCAGCATTTT. Protein: CASSGVTGGYQPQHF.

The gene calls are TRBV11-2 and TRBJ1-2; D is possibly TRBD1 (5 bases). There are 14 residues in the CDR3. Germline CDR1 is SGHAT and CDR2 is FQNNGV. V lost 5 bases to trimming and J lost 6 bases, with 16 bases between them. CDR3 coding DNA: TGTGCCAGCAGCCCTAATTCAGCAGGGAATGGCTACACCTTC. Amino acid sequence: CASSPNSAGNGYTF.

The gene calls are TRBV11-3 and TRBJ2-4, with 7 bases fitting TRBD2. V was pared by 1 base and J by 8 bases, with 8 bases of the junction left unmatched. This CDR3 comprises 15 residues. Germline V gene sequence: CDR1 SGHNT, CDR2 YENEEA. CDR3: CASSLGEGLGYIQYF. In nucleotides, the CDR3 is TGTGCCAGCAGCTTAGGGGAGGGCCTAGGGTACATTCAGTACTTC.

This clonotype was recorded a few times. This chain joins TRBV5-1 and TRBJ1-1; D not resolved. CDR1 SGHRS and CDR2 YFSETQ come from the germline V gene. The CDR3 length is 13 residues. V lost 3 bases to trimming and J lost 5 bases, with 11 bases between them. CDR3 bases: TGCGCCAGCAGCTCCGAAGGGTATACTGAAGCTTTCTTT. This encodes CASSSEGYTEAFF.

Judged by abundance, this clonotype is medium-sized. This chain uses TRBV30 with TRBJ1-3; D gene ambiguous. Looked up from germline, CDR1 is GTSNPN and CDR2 is SVGIG (reference sequence). The CDR3 spans 16 residues. V was cut by 1 base and J by 4 bases, with 17 bases left in between. CDR3 bases: TGTGCCTGGAGTGGGGCCCTAATCTCGAGGGGAAACACCATATATTTT. It specifies CAWSGALISRGNTIYF.

This sequence joins TRBV29-1 and TRBJ1-2, with D unresolved. V was pared by 0 bases and J by 8 bases, with 13 bases between. The CDR3 extends over 13 amino acids. CDR1 is SQVTM, CDR2 ANQGSEA, per germline. The CDR3 DNA sequence: TGCAGCGTTGAAGATCCCACCCGATACGGCTACACCTTC. This encodes CSVEDPTRYGYTF.

The chain uses TRBV2 and TRBJ1-1; tentative D call: TRBD1 (5 bases). In germline, CDR1 is SNHLY, CDR2 FYNNEI. This CDR3 has 12 residues. Between the trimmed V and J ends, which lost 6 bases and 11 bases, there was a span of 16 bases. The CDR3 DNA reads as TGTGCCAGCAGATCAGAGGGGCGCCGGGCTTTCTTT. The encoded protein is CASRSEGRRAFF.

The chain is built from TRBV5-8 and TRBJ1-6; perhaps TRBD1 as D (5 bases). V lost 6 bases and J 0 bases, leaving 10 bases between the germline ends. This CDR3 comprises 15 residues. Germline lookup yields CDR1 SGHTS and CDR2 YDEGEE. Here the CDR3 reads CASNDRASYNSPLHF. The CDR3 coding sequence is TGTGCCAGCAACGACAGAGCCTCCTATAATTCACCCCTCCACTTT.

This clonotype was detected once. V usage is TRBV25-1 and J usage is TRBJ2-7; 12 bases line up with TRBD2. The CDR3 is made up of 14 amino acids. The germline CDR1 and CDR2 sequences are MGHDK and SYGVNS. V shed 8 bases, J shed 4 bases, and the junction held 6 bases outside the gene matches. The CDR3 spells CASGKTSGSYEQYF. CDR3 in DNA: TGTGCCAGCGGCAAGACTAGCGGGAGTTACGAGCAGTACTTC.

The rearrangement links TRBV12-3 or TRBV12-4 to TRBJ1-2, with a possible D match to TRBD1 (6 bases). This CDR3 is 16 amino acids long. Trimming took off 5 bases at V and 7 bases at J, with 23 bases between the two ends. CDR3 DNA: TGTGCCAGCAGTGCAGGGCCGTATGTAGGGGGGGCTGGCTACACCTTC. This gives the protein CASSAGPYVGGAGYTF.

V is TRBV10-3 and J is TRBJ1-2; D is perhaps TRBD1 (5 bases). The CDR3 totals 14 residues. From germline, CDR1 is ENHRY and CDR2 SYGVKD. V lost 4 bases and J lost 4, with 13 bases in between. CDR3 coding DNA: TGTGCCATCAGTGCATCCGACAGCCTCTATGGCTACACCTTC. It is translated as CAISASDSLYGYTF.

The genes are TRBV25-1 and TRBJ1-4; D remains ambiguous. The germline V gene encodes CDR1 MGHDK and CDR2 SYGVNS. V lost 3 bases and J 7 bases, leaving 18 bases between the germline ends. The CDR3 has 16 residues. The CDR3 sequence is CASSEPPYIGGEKLFF. The CDR3 bases are TGTGCCAGCAGTGAGCCCCCATACATCGGAGGTGAAAAACTGTTTTTT.

The rearrangement uses TRBV20-1 and TRBJ2-7; 8 nucleotides match TRBD2. The CDR3 length is 13 residues. Germline-derived CDR1 and CDR2 are DFQATT and SNEGSKA (reference sequence). V was clipped by 2 bases and J by 4 bases; unmatched bases: 4. The CDR3: CSARQSGGYEQYF. In DNA form, the CDR3 reads TGCAGTGCTAGACAGTCGGGGGGGTACGAGCAGTACTTC.

The J gene is TRBJ1-2, the V gene TRBV18; D uncertain. In germline, CDR1 is KGHSH, CDR2 LQKENI. V dropped 3 bases and J dropped 8 bases, with 25 bases sitting between them. CDR3 length: 17 amino acids. The CDR3 DNA reads as TGTGCCAGCTCACCTGGGCGGAATCCCCTTGAGGGTAGCGGCTACACCTTC. It specifies CASSPGRNPLEGSGYTF.